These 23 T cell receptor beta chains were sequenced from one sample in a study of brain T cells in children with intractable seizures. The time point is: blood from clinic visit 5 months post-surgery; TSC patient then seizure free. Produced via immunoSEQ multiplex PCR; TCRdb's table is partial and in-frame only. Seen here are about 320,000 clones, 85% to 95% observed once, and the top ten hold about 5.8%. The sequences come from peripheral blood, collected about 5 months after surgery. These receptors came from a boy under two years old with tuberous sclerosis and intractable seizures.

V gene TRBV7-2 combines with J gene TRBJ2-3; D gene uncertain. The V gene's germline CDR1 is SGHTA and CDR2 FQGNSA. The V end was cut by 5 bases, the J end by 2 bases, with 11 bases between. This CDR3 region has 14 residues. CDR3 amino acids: CASSPTPVTDTQYF. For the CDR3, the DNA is TGTGCCAGCAGCCCGACTCCAGTCACAGATACGCAGTATTTT.

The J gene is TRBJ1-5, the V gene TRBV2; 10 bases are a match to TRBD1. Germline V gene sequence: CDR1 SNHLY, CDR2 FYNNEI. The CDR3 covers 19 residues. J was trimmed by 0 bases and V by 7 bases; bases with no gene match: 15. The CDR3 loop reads CASKGRDRGQVFSNQPQHF. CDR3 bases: TGTGCCAGCAAGGGTAGGGACAGGGGACAGGTATTTAGCAATCAGCCCCAGCATTTT.

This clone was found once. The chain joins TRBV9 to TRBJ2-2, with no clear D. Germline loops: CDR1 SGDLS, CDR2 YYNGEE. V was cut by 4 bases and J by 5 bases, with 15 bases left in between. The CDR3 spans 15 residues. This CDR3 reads CASSQSLPGTGELFF. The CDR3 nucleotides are TGTGCCAGCAGCCAATCCCTCCCTGGGACCGGGGAGCTGTTTTTT. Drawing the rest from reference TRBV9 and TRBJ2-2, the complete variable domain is DSGVTQTPKHLITATGQRVTLRCSPRSGDLSVYWYQQSLDQGLQFLIQYYNGEERAKGNILERFSAQQFPDLHSELNLSSLELGDSALYFCASSQSLPGTGELFFGEGSRLTVL.

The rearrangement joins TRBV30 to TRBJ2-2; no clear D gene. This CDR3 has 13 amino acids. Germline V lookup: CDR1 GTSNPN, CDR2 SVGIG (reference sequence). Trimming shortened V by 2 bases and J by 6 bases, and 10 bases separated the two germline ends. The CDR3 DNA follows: TGTGCCTGGAGTTCCCCCCCGTCCGGGGAGCTGTTTTTT. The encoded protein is CAWSSPPSGELFF.

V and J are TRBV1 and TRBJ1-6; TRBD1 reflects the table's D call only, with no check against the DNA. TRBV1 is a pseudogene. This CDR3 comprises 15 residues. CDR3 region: CTSSQEGAHNSPLHF. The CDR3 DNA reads TGCACCAGCAGCCAAGAGGGGGCGCATAATTCACCCCTCCACTTT.

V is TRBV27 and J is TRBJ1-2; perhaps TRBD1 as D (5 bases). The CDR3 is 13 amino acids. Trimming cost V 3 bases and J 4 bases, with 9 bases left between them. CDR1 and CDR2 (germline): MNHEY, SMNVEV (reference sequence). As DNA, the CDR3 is TGTGCCAGCAGTTTCCAAGGGACCTATGGCTACACCTTC. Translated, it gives CASSFQGTYGYTF.

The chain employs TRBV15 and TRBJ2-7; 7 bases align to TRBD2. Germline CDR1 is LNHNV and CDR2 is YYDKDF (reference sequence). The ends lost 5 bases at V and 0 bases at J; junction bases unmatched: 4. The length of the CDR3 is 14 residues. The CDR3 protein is CATSPSGFSYEQYF. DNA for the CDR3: TGTGCCACCAGCCCTAGCGGTTTCTCCTACGAGCAGTACTTC.

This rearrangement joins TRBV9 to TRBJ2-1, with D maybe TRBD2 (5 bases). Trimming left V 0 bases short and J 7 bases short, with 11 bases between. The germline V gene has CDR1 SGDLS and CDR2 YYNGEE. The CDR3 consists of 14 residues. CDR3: CASSVALRENEQFF. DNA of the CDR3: TGTGCCAGCAGCGTAGCTTTGAGGGAAAATGAGCAGTTCTTC. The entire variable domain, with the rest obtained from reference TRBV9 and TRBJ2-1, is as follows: DSGVTQTPKHLITATGQRVTLRCSPRSGDLSVYWYQQSLDQGLQFLIQYYNGEERAKGNILERFSAQQFPDLHSELNLSSLELGDSALYFCASSVALRENEQFFGPGTRLTVL.

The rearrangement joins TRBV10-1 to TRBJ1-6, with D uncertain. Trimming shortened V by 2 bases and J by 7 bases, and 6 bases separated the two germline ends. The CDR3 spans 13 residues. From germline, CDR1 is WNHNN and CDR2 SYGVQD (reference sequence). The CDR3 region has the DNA TGCGCCAGCAGTGAGCTCCCGAATTCACCCCTCCACTTT. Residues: CASSELPNSPLHF.

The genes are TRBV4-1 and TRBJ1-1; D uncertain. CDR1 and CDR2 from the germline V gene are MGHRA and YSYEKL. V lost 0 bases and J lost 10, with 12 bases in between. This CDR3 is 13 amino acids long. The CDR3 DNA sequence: TGCGCCAGCAGCCAAGATGAGGACTCTCGAGCTTTCTTT. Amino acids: CASSQDEDSRAFF.

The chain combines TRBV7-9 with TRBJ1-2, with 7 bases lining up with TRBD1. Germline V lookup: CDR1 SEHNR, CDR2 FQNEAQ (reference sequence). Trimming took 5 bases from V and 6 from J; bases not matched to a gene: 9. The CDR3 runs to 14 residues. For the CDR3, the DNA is TGTGCCAGCAGCGAAACAGGGGAATTGGATGGCTACACCTTC. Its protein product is CASSETGELDGYTF. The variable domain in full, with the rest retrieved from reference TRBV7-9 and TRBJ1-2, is DTGVSQNPRHKITKRGQNVTFRCDPISEHNRLYWYRQTLGQGPEFLTYFQNEAQLEKSRLLSDRFSAERPKGSFSTLEIQRTEQGDSAMYLCASSETGELDGYTFGSGTRLTVV.

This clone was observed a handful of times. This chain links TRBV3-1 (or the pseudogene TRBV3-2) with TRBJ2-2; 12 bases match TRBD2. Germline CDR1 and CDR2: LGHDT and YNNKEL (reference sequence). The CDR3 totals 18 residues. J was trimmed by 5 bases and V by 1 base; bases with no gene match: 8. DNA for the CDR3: TGTGCCAGCAGCCAAGTCGTAAGACTAGCGGGAGAGACCGGGGAGCTGTTTTTT. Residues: CASSQVVRLAGETGELFF.

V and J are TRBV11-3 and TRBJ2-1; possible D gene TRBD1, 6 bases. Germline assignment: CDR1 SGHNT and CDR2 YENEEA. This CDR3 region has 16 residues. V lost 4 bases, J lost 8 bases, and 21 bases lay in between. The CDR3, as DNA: TGTGCCAGCAGCTCAGAATCTGCAGGGACATTGGATGAGCAGTTCTTC. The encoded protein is CASSSESAGTLDEQFF.

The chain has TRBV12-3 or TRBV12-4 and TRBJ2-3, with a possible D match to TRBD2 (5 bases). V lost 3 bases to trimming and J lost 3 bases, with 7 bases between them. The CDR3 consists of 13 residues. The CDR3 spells CASSLRETDTQYF. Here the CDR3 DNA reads TGTGCCAGCAGTTTGAGGGAGACAGATACGCAGTATTTT.

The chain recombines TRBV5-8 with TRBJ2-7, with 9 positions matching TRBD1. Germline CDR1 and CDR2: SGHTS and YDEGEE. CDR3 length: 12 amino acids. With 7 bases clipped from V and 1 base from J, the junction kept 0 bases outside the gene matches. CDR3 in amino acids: CASGQGSYEQYF. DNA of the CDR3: TGTGCCAGCGGACAGGGGTCCTACGAGCAGTACTTC.

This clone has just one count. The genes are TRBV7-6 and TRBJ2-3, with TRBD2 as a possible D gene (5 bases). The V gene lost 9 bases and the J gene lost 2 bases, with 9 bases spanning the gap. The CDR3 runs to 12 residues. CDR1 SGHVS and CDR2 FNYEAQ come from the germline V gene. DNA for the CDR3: TGTGCCAGTAAGCGGTTCACAGATACGCAGTATTTT. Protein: CASKRFTDTQYF.

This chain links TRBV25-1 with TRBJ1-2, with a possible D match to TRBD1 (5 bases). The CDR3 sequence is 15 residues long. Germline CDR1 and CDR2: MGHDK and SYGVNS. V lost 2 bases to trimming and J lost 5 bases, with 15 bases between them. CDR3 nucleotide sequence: TGTGCCAGCAGTGAACAGCAGGGCGCGCCTTATGGCTACACCTTC. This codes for CASSEQQGAPYGYTF.

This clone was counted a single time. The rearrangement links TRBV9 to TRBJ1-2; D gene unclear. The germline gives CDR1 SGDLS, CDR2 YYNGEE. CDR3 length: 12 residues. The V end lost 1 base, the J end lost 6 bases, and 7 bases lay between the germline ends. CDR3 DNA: TGTGCCAGCAGCGTAAATCACCATGGCTACACCTTC. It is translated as CASSVNHHGYTF.

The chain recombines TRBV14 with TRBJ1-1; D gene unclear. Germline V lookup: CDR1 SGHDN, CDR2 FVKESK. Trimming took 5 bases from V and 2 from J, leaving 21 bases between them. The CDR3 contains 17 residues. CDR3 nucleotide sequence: TGTGCCAGCAGCGGCCCACAATCCCAAAGTACCAACACTGAAGCTTTCTTT. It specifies CASSGPQSQSTNTEAFF.

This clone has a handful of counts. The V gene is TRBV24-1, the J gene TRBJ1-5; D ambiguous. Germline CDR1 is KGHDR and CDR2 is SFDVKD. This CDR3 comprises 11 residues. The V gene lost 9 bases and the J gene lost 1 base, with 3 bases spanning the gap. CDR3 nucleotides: TGTGCCACCGGAAGCAATCAGCCCCAGCATTTT. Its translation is CATGSNQPQHF.

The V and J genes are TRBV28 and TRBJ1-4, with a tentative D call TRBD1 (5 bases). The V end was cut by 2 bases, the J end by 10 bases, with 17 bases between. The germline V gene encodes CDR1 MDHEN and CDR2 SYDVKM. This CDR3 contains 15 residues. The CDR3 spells CASSLRGSLEGKLFF. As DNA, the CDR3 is TGTGCCAGCAGTTTACGGGGCTCACTTGAGGGAAAACTGTTTTTT.

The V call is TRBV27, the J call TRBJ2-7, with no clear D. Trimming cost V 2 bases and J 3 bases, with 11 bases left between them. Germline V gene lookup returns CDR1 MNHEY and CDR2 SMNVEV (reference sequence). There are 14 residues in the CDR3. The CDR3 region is CASSLIGHYYEQYF. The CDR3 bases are TGTGCCAGCAGTTTAATTGGTCATTACTACGAGCAGTACTTC.

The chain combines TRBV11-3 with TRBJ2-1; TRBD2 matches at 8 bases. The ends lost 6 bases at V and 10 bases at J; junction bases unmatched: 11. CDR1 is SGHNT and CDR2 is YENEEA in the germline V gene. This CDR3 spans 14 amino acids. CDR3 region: CASSFGLASAEQFF. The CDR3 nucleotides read TGTGCCAGCAGTTTTGGACTAGCTTCTGCCGAGCAGTTCTTC.